This T cell receptor (beta chain) was found in a study of blood T cell repertoires in COVID-19. The CDR3 extends over 13 amino acids. Trimming took 4 bases from V and 4 from J, leaving 7 bases between them. Germline CDR1 and CDR2: MNHEY and SVGEGT. Here immunoSEQ multiplex PCR was the method, and the copy in TCRdb shows in-frame clones only, minus some. The sample has roughly 130,000 clones; around three quarters are singletons. The V call is TRBV6-2 or TRBV6-3, the J call TRBJ2-2, with D possibly matching TRBD2 (5 bases). This receptor was taken from a man aged 60 to 75 with acute or convalescent COVID-19. Input material: peripheral blood. The CDR3: CASSSTSTGELFF. The CDR3, as DNA: TGTGCCAGCAGTTCTACTAGCACCGGGGAGCTGTTTTTT.